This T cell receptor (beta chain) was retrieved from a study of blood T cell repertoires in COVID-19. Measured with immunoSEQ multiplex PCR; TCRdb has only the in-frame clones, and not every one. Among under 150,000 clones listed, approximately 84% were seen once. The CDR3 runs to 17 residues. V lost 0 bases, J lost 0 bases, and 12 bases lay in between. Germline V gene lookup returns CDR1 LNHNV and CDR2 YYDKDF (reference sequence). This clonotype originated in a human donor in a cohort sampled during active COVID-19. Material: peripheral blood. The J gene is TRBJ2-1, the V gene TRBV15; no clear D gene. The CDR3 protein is CATSRDRSDISYNEQFF. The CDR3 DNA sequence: TGTGCCACCAGCAGAGATCGGTCTGATATCTCCTACAATGAGCAGTTCTTC.